This T cell receptor (delta chain) was recovered during a study of gamma-delta chains in newborns, infants, children. In the study overall: Polyclonal expansion of innate γδ T cells after birth follows microbial exposure.

V was clipped by 0 bases and J by 4 bases, with 15 bases between them. Germline CDR1 is TSWWSYY and CDR2 is QGS. This CDR3 is built from 16 residues. This clone has just a few counts. TCRdb records a much larger clone's protein for this DNA, with a difference at residue 10 that likely arises from a read error; the protein given is the translation of the DNA. TCRdb re-called clones from the reads using CATT. The sample has approximately 8,000 delta-chain clones, around 1.6% seen once. J is TRDJ1 and V is TRDV1; D unresolved. This receptor was identified in a child who was a newborn, infant or young child, either healthy, febrile or measles-vaccinated (not recorded which). Source material: blood. The CDR3 DNA is TGTGCTCTTGGGGAACTCCCAAAAGGATGTGGCGATAAACTCATCTTT. Its protein product is CALGELPKGCGDKLIF.